This T cell receptor beta chain was sequenced for a study listed by TCRdb under 2016. Library generation was performed with RT-PCR. Sequencing was carried out with an Illumina MiSeq. TCRdb trimmed the raw reads at Q25, called clones with MiXCR and kept productive beta chains. Here each entry gathers all rows of one CDR3 protein and keeps the most common genes and DNA. The sample table shows fewer than 800,000 distinct CDR3 sequences, and 14% are seen once. 3% to 4.5% of the sample belongs to the ten largest clones. CDR1 DFQATT and CDR2 SNEGSKA are derived from the germline V gene (reference sequence). Trimming at the junction amounts to 6 bases on V and 0 bases on J, and the germline ends lie 9 bases apart. Measured from the cysteine to the phenylalanine, the CDR3 is 13 residues long. The entry retains the CDR3 DNA only, 39 bases that are in frame from base 1. This clonotype was counted only a few times. What antigen it recognizes has not been identified. No much larger clone exists at a distance of one base, and base qualities are not known.

Sequenced sample: memory CD4+ T cells from blood. The source of this sequence is a female donor in good health, serving as a healthy control. The rearrangement joined TRBV20-1 to TRBJ1-5; no D gene call is confident. The nucleotides are TGCAGTGCGAACCGATTTAGCAATCAGCCCCAGCATTTT. This is translated as CSANRFSNQPQHF.